This is a list of T cell receptor beta chains from one sample in a study of vaccination and CD4 T cells after COVID-19. A single record per CDR3 protein comes from TCRdb applying MiXCR to the PCR reads. The sample carries 13,000 to 15,000 distinct CDR3 sequences, less than 70% recorded once. These receptors have no identified antigens. Sequences were derived from CD4+ T cells from blood, cultured in vitro, sampled before SARS-CoV-2 vaccination. All receptors come from a human donor who had recovered from COVID-19. CDR3s include the opening cysteine and the closing phenylalanine or tryptophan.

J gene,V gene,CDR3 protein
TRBJ2-1,TRBV7-9,CASSLRLAGGNEQFF
TRBJ2-1,TRBV7-2,CASSRAGGEQFF
TRBJ2-5,TRBV7-9,CASSLDMPETQYF
TRBJ1-5,TRBV20-1,CSAVGQLNFNQPQHF
TRBJ2-7,TRBV27,CASSSGVRIYEQYF
TRBJ1-2,TRBV20-1,CSATNRGGYTF
TRBJ1-1,TRBV7-2,CASSKPGQNTEAFF
TRBJ1-1,TRBV20-1,CSAFGQGDTEAFF
TRBJ2-7,TRBV27,CASSLSSGGFGLFEQYF
TRBJ2-3,TRBV21-1,CASSKRVAGRRPMTQYF
TRBJ1-1,TRBV19,CASKTGTGVGNTEAFF
TRBJ2-4,TRBV20-1,CSARSGKGDIQYF
TRBJ1-1,TRBV20-1,CSARQGTNTEAFF
TRBJ2-3,TRBV20-1,CSARVSGSDTQYF
TRBJ1-4,TRBV20-1,CSASGRTTANEKLFF
TRBJ1-6,TRBV19,CASRSVNSPLHF
TRBJ2-1,TRBV29-1,CSVPDGGRASYNEQFF
TRBJ1-1,TRBV2,CASSGPGQTNTEAFF
TRBJ2-5,TRBV7-3,CASSPGLAETQYF
TRBJ1-1,TRBV7-9,CASSLQGAGNTEAFF
TRBJ2-5,TRBV24-1,CATSEAQETQYF
TRBJ2-5,TRBV7-6,CASSSQLREETQYF
TRBJ1-5,TRBV6-2/TRBV6-3,CASSLGAGATIGNQPQHF
TRBJ2-5,TRBV2,CASLGGRDRVSETQYF
TRBJ2-7,TRBV6-1,CASSEAEEYF
TRBJ1-2,TRBV19,CASYRGYGYTF
TRBJ1-5,TRBV6-2/TRBV6-3,CASSQSGPDQPQHF
TRBJ1-6,TRBV28,CASSLVQGPYNSPLHF
TRBJ1-6,TRBV7-2,CASSYRADRVNSPLHF